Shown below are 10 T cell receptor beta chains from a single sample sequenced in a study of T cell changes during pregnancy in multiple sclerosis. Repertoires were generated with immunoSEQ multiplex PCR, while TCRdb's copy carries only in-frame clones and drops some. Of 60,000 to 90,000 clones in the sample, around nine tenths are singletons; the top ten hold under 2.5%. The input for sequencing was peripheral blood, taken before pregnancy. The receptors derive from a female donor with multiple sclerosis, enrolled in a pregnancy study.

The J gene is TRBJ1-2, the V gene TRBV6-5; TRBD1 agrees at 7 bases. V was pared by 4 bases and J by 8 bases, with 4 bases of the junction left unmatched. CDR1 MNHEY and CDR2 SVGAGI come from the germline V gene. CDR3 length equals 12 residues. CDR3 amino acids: CASSSQGGGYTF. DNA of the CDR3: TGTGCCAGCAGTTCCCAGGGGGGAGGCTACACCTTC.

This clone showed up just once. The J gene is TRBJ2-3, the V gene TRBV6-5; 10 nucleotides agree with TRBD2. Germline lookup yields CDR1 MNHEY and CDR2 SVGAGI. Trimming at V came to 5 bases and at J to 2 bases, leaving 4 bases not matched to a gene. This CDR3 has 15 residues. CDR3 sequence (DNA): TGTGCCAGCAGTAAGCGGGGGGGCGCCACAGATACGCAGTATTTT. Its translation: CASSKRGGATDTQYF.

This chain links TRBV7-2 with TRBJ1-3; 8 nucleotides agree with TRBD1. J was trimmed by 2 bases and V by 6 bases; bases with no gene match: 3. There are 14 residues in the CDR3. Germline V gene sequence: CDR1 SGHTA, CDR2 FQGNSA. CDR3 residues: CASRQQGAGNTIYF. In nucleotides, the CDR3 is TGTGCCAGCAGACAACAGGGGGCTGGAAACACCATATATTTT.

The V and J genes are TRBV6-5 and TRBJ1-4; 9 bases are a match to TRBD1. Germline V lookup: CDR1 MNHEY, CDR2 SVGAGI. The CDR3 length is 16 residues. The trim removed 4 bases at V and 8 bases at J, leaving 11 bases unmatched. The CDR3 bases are TGTGCCAGCAGTTTTATCCCCGGGACAGGGCCAGAAAAACTGTTTTTT. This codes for CASSFIPGTGPEKLFF.

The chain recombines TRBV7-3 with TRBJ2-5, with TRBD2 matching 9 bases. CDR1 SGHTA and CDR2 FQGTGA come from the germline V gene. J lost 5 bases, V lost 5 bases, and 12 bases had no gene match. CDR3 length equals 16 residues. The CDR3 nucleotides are TGTGCCAGCAGCCCCGGGGTAGCGGGGGCAGGGGAGACCCAGTACTTC. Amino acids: CASSPGVAGAGETQYF.

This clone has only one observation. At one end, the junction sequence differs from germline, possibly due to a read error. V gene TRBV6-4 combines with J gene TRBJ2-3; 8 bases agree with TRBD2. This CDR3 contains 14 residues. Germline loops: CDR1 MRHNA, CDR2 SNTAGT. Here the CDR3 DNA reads TGTGCCAGCAGTGACGCGGGGGGCACAGATATGCAGTATTTT. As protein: CASSDAGGTDMQYF.

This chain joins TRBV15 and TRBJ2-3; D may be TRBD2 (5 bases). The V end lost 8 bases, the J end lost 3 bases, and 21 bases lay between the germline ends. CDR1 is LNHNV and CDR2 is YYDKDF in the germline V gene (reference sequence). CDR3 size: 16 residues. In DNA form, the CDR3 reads TGTGCCACCCATCCTTACGGGGTCGAAGGGACAGATACGCAGTATTTT. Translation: CATHPYGVEGTDTQYF.

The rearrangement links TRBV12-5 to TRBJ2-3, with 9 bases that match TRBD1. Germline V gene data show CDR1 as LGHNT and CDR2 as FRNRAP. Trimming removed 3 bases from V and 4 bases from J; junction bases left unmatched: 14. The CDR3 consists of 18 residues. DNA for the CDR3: TGTGCTAGTGGTTTCGTTTCTGACGGGACAGGGAGGGCAGATACGCAGTATTTT. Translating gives CASGFVSDGTGRADTQYF.

CDR3 DNA: TGCGCCAGCAGCTTTTCCCAGGGCACTCCCTACAATGAGCAGTTCTTC. This sequence encodes CASSFSQGTPYNEQFF. This chain joins TRBV5-1 and TRBJ2-1; a possible D gene is TRBD1 (5 bases). V was shortened by 2 bases and J by 2 bases, with 14 bases between the two germline ends. Germline V gene lookup returns CDR1 SGHRS and CDR2 YFSETQ. The CDR3 has 16 amino acids.

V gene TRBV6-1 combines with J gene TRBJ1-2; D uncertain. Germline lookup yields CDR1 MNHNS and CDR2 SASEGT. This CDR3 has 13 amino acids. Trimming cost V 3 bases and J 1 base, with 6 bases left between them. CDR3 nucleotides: TGTGCCAGCAGTGAGAGGGATAACTATGGCTACACCTTC. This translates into CASSERDNYGYTF.